This T cell receptor beta chain was identified during a study of T cell responses to AZD1222 COVID-19 vaccine. The repertoire was sequenced with immunoSEQ multiplex PCR; TCRdb's copy has only in-frame clones and lacks some. The sample has under 200,000 clones, about 92% seen once; the top ten hold approximately 1.5%. CDR3 length equals 14 residues. In germline, CDR1 is MNHEY, CDR2 SMNVEV (reference sequence). Trimming cost V 0 bases and J 4 bases, with 9 bases left between them. The material sequenced was peripheral blood, taken on day 0 of AZD1222 vaccination. The receptor's source is an adult in good health. The chain couples TRBV27 to TRBJ1-2, with D tentatively TRBD1 (6 bases). CDR3 sequence reads: CASSLSDSSYGYTF. The CDR3 nucleotides are TGTGCCAGCAGTTTATCGGACAGCTCCTATGGCTACACCTTC.